Listed below are T cell receptor beta chains from one sample, sequenced in a study of T cells after yellow fever vaccination. From the 5' RACE reads, TCRdb called clonotypes with MiXCR, one entry per CDR3 protein. There are some 99,000 distinct CDR3 sequences in the sample; roughly 5.2% occur only once, and roughly two fifths lies in the top ten. The sample consisted of CD8+ T cells sorted from PBMCs, taken 10 days after the yellow fever booster vaccination. The source is a man aged 18-30 years who received the YFV17D yellow fever vaccine. CDR3s include the opening cysteine and the closing phenylalanine or tryptophan. The order of the fields is V gene, J gene, CDR3 protein.

>TRBV6-2/TRBV6-3|TRBJ2-2
CASSTTFHGGTGELFF
>TRBV3-1|TRBJ2-7
CASSQSGADEQYF
>TRBV2|TRBJ1-6
CAIRDPGQNNSPLHF
>TRBV7-3|TRBJ2-1
CASSLPGTGNEQFF
>TRBV9|TRBJ2-2
CASSVVDRENTGELFF
>TRBV11-3|TRBJ2-1
CASSTPGSYNEQFF
>TRBV27|TRBJ2-1
CASSLSWDYYLRGEQFF
>TRBV7-6|TRBJ2-3
CASSLEVGLGSDTQYF
>TRBV5-1|TRBJ1-1
CASSYGGASGAFF
>TRBV11-1|TRBJ2-7
CASTSGQAPGEQYF
>TRBV5-1|TRBJ2-1
CASSYGTSGGAYNEQFF
>TRBV7-9|TRBJ2-3
CASRFGGYTDTQYF
>TRBV5-1|TRBJ2-5
CASSLAKGQQETQYF
>TRBV9|TRBJ1-1
CASSLGGRTEAFF
>TRBV7-9|TRBJ2-7
CASSLAAGAQYF
>TRBV27|TRBJ2-3
CASSLGYGALTDTQYF
>TRBV29-1|TRBJ1-2
CSAGTGSYGYTF
>TRBV27|TRBJ2-1
CASSLYDFYNEQFF
>TRBV12-3/TRBV12-4|TRBJ2-5
CASSFTGGGRYQETQYF
>TRBV7-2|TRBJ2-2
CASSDPRNYTGELFF
>TRBV27|TRBJ2-1
CASSFSMYNEQFF
>TRBV6-1|TRBJ1-1
CASNAGARGAFF
>TRBV4-2|TRBJ2-3
CASSQDDSGGADTQYF
>TRBV27|TRBJ1-4
CASSSRDTSTNEKLFF
>TRBV7-9|TRBJ2-1
CASSFIKSPQEPHEQFF
>TRBV7-9|TRBJ2-6
CASSLGGPGANVLTF
>TRBV9|TRBJ2-3
CASAGGPPTDTQYF
>TRBV27|TRBJ1-1
CASDLKQGALNTEAFF
>TRBV6-1|TRBJ1-3
CASSAGTGSGNTIYF
>TRBV28|TRBJ2-7
CASTEGTADPSEQYF
>TRBV6-5|TRBJ2-1
CASSYSGSYNEQFF
>TRBV19|TRBJ2-1
CASSHGTSGYNEQFF
>TRBV6-2/TRBV6-3|TRBJ1-1
CASSFLTLHPFF
>TRBV4-1|TRBJ2-1
CASSQGSSYNEQFF
>TRBV6-5|TRBJ2-5
CASSWGQTGPETQYF
>TRBV7-2|TRBJ1-2
CASSLPGRNGPNYGYTF
>TRBV7-9|TRBJ2-5
CASLQGPLETQYF
>TRBV7-2|TRBJ2-3
CASSLAGQGALTGTDTQYF
>TRBV7-8|TRBJ2-3
CASTDGAGSSDTQYF
>TRBV5-5|TRBJ2-1
CASSQGPSSGNEQFF